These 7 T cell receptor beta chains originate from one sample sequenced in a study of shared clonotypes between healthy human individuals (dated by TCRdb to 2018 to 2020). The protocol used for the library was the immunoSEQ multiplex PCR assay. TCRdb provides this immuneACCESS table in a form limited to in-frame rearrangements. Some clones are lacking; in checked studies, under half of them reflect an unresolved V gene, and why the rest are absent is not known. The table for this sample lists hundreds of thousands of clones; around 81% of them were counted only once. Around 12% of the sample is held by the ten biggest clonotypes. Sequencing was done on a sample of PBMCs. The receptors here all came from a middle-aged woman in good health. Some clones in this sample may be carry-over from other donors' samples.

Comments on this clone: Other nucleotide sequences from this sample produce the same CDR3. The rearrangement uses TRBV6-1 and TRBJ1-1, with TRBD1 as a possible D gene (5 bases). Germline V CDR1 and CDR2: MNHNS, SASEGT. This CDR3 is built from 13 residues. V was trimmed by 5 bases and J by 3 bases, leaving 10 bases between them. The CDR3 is CASSPRGDTEAFF. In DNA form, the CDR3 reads TGTGCCAGCAGTCCAAGGGGAGACACTGAAGCTTTCTTT.

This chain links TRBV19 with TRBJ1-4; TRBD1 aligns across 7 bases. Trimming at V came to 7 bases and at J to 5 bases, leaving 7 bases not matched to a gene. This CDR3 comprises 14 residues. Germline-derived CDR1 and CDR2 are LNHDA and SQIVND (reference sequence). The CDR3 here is CASNPGTANEKLFF. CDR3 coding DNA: TGTGCCAGTAACCCCGGGACAGCAAATGAAAAACTGTTTTTT.

The CDR3 reads CAWGAGGGAFF. DNA for the CDR3: TGTGCCTGGGGGGCAGGGGGCGGGGCTTTCTTT. The rearrangement joins TRBV30 to TRBJ1-1, with 8 bases aligning to TRBD1. V shed 5 bases and J 11 bases; nucleotides not matched to a gene: 7. The CDR3 loop spans 11 amino acids. Germline V gene sequence: CDR1 GTSNPN, CDR2 SVGIG (reference sequence).

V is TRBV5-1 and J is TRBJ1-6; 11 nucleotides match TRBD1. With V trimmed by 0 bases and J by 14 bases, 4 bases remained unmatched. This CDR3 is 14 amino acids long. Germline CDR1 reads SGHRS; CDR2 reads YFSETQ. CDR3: CASSLAGTGGTLHF. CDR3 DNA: TGCGCCAGCAGCTTGGCCGGGACAGGGGGAACCCTCCACTTT.

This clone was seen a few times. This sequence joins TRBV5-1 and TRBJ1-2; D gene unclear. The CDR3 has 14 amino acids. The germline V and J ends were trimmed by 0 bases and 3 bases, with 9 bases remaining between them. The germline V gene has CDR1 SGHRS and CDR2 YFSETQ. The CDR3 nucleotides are TGCGCCAGCAGCTTGGCCCTTTCAGACTATGGCTACACCTTC. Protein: CASSLALSDYGYTF.

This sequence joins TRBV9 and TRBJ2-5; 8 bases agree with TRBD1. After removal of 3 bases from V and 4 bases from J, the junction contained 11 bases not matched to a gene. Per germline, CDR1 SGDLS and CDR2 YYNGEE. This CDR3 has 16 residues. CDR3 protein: CASSAPGQVGGETQYF. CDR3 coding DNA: TGTGCCAGCAGCGCACCGGGACAGGTGGGAGGAGAGACCCAGTACTTC.

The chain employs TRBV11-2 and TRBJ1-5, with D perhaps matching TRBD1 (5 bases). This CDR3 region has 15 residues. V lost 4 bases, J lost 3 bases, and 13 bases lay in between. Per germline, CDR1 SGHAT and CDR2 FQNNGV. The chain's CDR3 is CASSSLGGPNQPQHF. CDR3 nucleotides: TGTGCCAGCAGCTCCCTGGGGGGTCCCAATCAGCCCCAGCATTTT. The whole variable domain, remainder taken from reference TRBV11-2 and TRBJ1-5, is EAGVAQSPRYKIIEKRQSVAFWCNPISGHATLYWYQQILGQGPKLLIQFQNNGVVDDSQLPKDRFSAERLKGVDSTLKIQPAKLEDSAVYLCASSSLGGPNQPQHFGDGTRLSIL.